The entry below describes one T cell receptor beta chain. Mismatch with germline at one junction end may stem from a read error. Germline CDR1 is MDHEN and CDR2 is SYDVKM. The CDR3 is 15 amino acids. Source study methods: Scientists estimated how many nucleated cells there were by amplifying reference gene primers. Clones were read by immunoSEQ multiplex PCR, and TCRdb kept only the in-frame ones, dropping some. V and J calls and clone size come straight from that table; D and trimming were deduced from the DNA. The repertoire consists of around 170,000 clones, with under 85% occurring once and the leading ten covering 9.5% to 15%. These data come from a study of blood T cell repertoires in COVID-19. Individuals aged about 18 to 90 years were recruited from about two dozen US areas. Recovered status in Cohort 3 required two negative PCRs, clearance, or symptom resolution.

The chain combines TRBV28 with TRBJ2-2; the D gene is possibly TRBD2 (6 bases). The sample consisted of PBMCs or T cells enriched from blood (not recorded which). The clonotype comes from a man aged 50 to 59 who had recovered from COVID-19. The CDR3 spells CASSVWGGITGELFF. The CDR3 DNA is TGTGCCAGCAGTGTATGGGGAGGCATCACCGGGGAGCTGTTTTTT.